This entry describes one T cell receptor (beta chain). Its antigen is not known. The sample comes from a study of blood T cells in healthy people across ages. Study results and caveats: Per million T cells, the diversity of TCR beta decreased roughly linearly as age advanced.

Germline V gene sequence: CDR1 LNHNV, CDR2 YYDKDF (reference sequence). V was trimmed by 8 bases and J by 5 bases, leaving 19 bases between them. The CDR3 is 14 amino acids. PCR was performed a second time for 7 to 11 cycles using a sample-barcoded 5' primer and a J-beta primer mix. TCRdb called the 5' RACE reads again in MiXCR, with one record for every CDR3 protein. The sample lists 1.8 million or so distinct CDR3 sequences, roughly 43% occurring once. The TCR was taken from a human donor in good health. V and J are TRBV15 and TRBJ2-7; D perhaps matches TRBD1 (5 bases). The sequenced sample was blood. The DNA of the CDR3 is TGTGCCACCCAGGATTGGGGCGAGAACAACGAGCAGTACTTC. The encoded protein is CATQDWGENNEQYF.